The clone carrying this T cell receptor (beta chain) was seen a few times. Its target is unknown. Germline CDR1 reads MNHEY; CDR2 reads SVGAGI. There are 15 residues in the CDR3. Losses at the gene ends were 5 bases for V and 3 bases for J; bases not matched to a gene: 5. Healthy bone marrow donors made up the donors. The PCR made use of 60 Vbeta and 13 Jbeta primers. Study processing details: In a later analysis, of around 80 million unique beta chains, about 10 million appeared in at least two donors. Some clones are missing from TCRdb's copy, which holds only in-frame ones; the method was immunoSEQ multiplex PCR. Clonal size and the V and J genes are those of that table, whereas D and trimming came from the DNA. Here the sample spans 78,000 or so clones, 62% being singletons. The data derive from a study of cytomegalovirus exposure and HLA in healthy donors. Overall study results and limits: Researchers left out some V segments, among them TRBV6-2 and TRBV6-3, as indistinguishable. Under in vitro conditions, a few CMV-associated chains were confirmed as specific for CMV antigens.

Sequencing input: PBMCs. V and J are TRBV6-5 and TRBJ2-1; 9 nucleotides align to TRBD1. The receptor was derived from a male donor in good health and CMV-seropositive. CDR3 in amino acids: CASSRPGQGYNEQFF. CDR3 coding DNA: TGTGCCAGCAGTCGGCCGGGACAGGGCTACAATGAGCAGTTCTTC.